This T cell receptor beta chain was retrieved from a study of identical twins. Regarding the study as a whole: In zero-insertion analyses, partial confounding could arise from invariant MAIT and iNKT cells.

Of note for this clonotype: As yet, its antigen is unknown.

MiXCR, applied by TCRdb to the 5' RACE reads, yields one record per CDR3 protein. In the table there are roughly 690,000 distinct CDR3 sequences, 6% to 6.5% of which are singletons. V lost 8 bases and J lost 0, with 11 bases in between. Germline CDR1 is SGHTA and CDR2 is FQGNSA. The CDR3 loop spans 14 amino acids. The chain has TRBV7-2 and TRBJ2-1; a possible D gene is TRBD2 (5 bases). Material: naive T cells sorted from blood. This sequence was found in a man aged 18 to 29 in good health. The CDR3 nucleotides read TGTGCCAGCGGAGCGGTTAGCTCCTACAATGAGCAGTTCTTC. It yields the protein CASGAVSSYNEQFF.